This T cell receptor beta chain was sequenced for a study of blood T cell repertoires in COVID-19. A single count supports this clone. In the original workflow: Reference gene primer amplification in the assay estimated nucleated cell counts. The method was immunoSEQ multiplex PCR; TCRdb's version includes in-frame clones alone and lacks a portion of them. For V, J and clone size, that table is used; D and trimming come from the DNA. The sample yields about 170,000 clones, more than 75% seen once. CDR3 length: 14 amino acids. Germline CDR1 is SGHTA and CDR2 is FQGNSA. With 4 bases clipped from V and 4 bases from J, the junction kept 6 bases outside the gene matches. Study members were between about 18 and 100 years old and lived in 24 US regions. Participant-given clinical history determined each cohort assignment.

The sequence came from a human donor with acute COVID-19. The donor label of this sample is uncertain. The chain employs TRBV7-2 and TRBJ2-7, with 8 bases matching TRBD1. The sequencing sample was made of PBMCs or T cells enriched from blood (not recorded which). CDR3 in amino acids: CASSSGTGQYEQYF. In DNA form, the CDR3 reads TGTGCCAGCAGCTCCGGGACAGGACAATACGAGCAGTACTTC. The variable domain in full, with the rest retrieved from reference TRBV7-2 and TRBJ2-7, is GAGVSQSPSNKVTEKGKDVELRCDPISGHTALYWYRQSLGQGLEFLIYFQGNSAPDKSGLPSDRFSAERTGGSVSTLTIQRTQQEDSAVYLCASSSGTGQYEQYFGPGTRLTVT.